Given below is one T cell receptor (beta chain) in context. This entry comes from a study of blood T cell repertoires in COVID-19. The overall study: Material from acute and convalescent COVID-19 was sourced from the United States, Italy and Spain. Sample material is recorded as cDNA or gDNA derived from T cells, B-cell-depleted T cells, or PBMCs.

Per germline, CDR1 SGDLS and CDR2 YYNGEE. The length of the CDR3 is 14 residues. V was pared by 4 bases and J by 1 base, with 9 bases between. During active infection, Seattle patients enrolled and were then monitored through disease. Per the original data handling: Quantification of nucleated cells was approximated via reference gene primer amplification. The table came from immunoSEQ multiplex PCR; TCRdb's copy has only in-frame clones and leaves some out. The V and J calls and clone size are taken from that table; D and trimming were inferred from the DNA. The repertoire holds 69,000 or so clones, about 84% seen once, with roughly 14% in the top ten.

The source of this sequence is a man in his forties or fifties with COVID-19, enrolled during active disease. Sequenced sample: peripheral blood. The chain combines TRBV9 with TRBJ1-3; tentatively, D is TRBD1 (5 bases). CDR3 loop: CASSPGQSGNTIYF. The CDR3, as DNA: TGTGCCAGCAGCCCCGGACAATCTGGAAACACCATATATTTT.